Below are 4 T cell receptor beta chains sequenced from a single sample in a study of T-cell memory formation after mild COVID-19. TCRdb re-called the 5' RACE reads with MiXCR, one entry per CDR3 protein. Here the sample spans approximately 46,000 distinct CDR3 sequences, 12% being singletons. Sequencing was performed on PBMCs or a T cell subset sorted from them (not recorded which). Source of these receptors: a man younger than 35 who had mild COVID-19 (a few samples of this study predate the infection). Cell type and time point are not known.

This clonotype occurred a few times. The CDR3 bases are TGTGCCTGGAGTGTTGAAACGCAGTATTTT. As protein: CAWSVETQYF. V and J are TRBV30 and TRBJ2-3, with D unresolved. The CDR3 extends over 10 amino acids. V lost 0 bases and J lost 9, with 4 bases in between. The germline CDR1 and CDR2 sequences are GTSNPN and SVGIG (reference sequence).

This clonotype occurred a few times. This CDR3 reads CATQRIDQPQHF. In DNA, the CDR3 is TGTGCCACCCAAAGGATAGATCAGCCCCAGCATTTT. This chain uses TRBV7-9 with TRBJ1-5; D remains unclear. V shed 10 bases and J shed 5 bases, with 12 bases lying between them. From germline, CDR1 is SEHNR and CDR2 FQNEAQ (reference sequence). The CDR3 is 12 amino acids.

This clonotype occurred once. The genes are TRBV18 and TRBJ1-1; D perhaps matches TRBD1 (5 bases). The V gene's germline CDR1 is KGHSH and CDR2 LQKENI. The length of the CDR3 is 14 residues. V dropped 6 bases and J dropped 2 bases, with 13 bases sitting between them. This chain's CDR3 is CASSFGGTNTEAFF. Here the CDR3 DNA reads TGTGCCAGCTCCTTTGGAGGGACTAACACTGAAGCTTTCTTT.

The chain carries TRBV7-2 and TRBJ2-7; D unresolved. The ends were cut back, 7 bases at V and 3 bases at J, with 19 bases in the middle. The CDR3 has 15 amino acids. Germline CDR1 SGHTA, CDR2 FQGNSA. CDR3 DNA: TGTGCCAGCACCGTCCGAGAAGGCGCGTTCTACGAGCAGTACTTC. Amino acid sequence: CASTVREGAFYEQYF.